This record concerns one T cell receptor beta chain sequence. These data originate in a study of blood T cell repertoires in COVID-19. Study background: Material from acute and convalescent COVID-19 was sourced from the United States, Italy and Spain. In each case, the material was cDNA or gDNA derived from T cells, B-cell-depleted T cells, or PBMCs.

The CDR3 spans 16 residues. The V gene end was trimmed by 3 bases and the J gene end by 3 bases; junction bases not matched to a gene: 9. Germline V gives CDR1 LGHNA, CDR2 YNFKEQ. Original handling: Quantification of nucleated cells was approximated via reference gene primer amplification. Sequencing used immunoSEQ multiplex PCR; TCRdb keeps in-frame clones, though not all of them. V, J and clone size derive from that table, while D and trimming were established from the DNA sequence. The repertoire has more than 200,000 clones, about nine tenths of them found once; the top ten carry roughly 4.5%. The source material was peripheral blood. This clonotype was sampled from a man aged 45 to 65 with acute or convalescent COVID-19. The rearrangement uses TRBV4-2 and TRBJ2-5; TRBD1 matches at 8 bases. The CDR3 sequence is CASSQYGQGGEETQYF. The CDR3 coding sequence is TGTGCCAGCAGCCAGTACGGACAGGGTGGGGAAGAGACCCAGTACTTC.